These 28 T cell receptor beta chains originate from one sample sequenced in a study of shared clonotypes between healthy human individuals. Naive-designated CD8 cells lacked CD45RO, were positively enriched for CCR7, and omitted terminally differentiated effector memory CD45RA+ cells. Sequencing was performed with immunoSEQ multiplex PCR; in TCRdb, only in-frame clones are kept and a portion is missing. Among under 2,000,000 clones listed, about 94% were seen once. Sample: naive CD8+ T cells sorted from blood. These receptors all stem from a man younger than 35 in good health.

CDR3 sequence (DNA): TGTGCCAGCAGTGTCGGACAGCCCTACGAGCAGTACTTC. It translates to CASSVGQPYEQYF. The V and J genes are TRBV6-1 and TRBJ2-7; a weak D match, TRBD1 (6 bases). This CDR3 has 13 residues. V lost 4 bases, J lost 2 bases, and 9 bases lay in between. The germline V gene has CDR1 MNHNS and CDR2 SASEGT.

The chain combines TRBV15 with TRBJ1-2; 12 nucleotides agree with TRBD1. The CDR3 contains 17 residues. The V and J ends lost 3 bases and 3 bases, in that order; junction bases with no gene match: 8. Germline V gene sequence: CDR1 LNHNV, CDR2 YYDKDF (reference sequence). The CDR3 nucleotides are TGTGCCACCAGCAGCGAGCTGGGACAGGGGGCTTACTATGGCTACACCTTC. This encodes CATSSELGQGAYYGYTF.

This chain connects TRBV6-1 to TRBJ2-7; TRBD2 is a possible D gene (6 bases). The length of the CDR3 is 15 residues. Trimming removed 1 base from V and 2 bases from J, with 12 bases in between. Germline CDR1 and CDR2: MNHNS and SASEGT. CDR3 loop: CASSEGGASPYEQYF. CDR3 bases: TGTGCCAGCAGTGAAGGCGGGGCGTCTCCCTACGAGCAGTACTTC.

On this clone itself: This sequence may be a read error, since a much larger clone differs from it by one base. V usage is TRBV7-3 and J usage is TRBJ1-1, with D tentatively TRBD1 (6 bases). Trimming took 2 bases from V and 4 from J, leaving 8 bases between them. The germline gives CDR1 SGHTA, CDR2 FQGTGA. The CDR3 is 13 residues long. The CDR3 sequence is CASSLGGATEAFF. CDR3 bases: TGTGCCAGCAGCTTAGGGGGGGCCACTGAAGCTTTCTTT.

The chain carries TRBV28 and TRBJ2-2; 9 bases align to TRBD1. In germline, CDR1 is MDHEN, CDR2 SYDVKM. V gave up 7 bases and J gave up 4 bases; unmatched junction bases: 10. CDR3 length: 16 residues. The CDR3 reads CASTLNGQGTTGELFF. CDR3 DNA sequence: TGTGCCAGCACCTTAAACGGACAGGGGACCACCGGGGAGCTGTTTTTT.

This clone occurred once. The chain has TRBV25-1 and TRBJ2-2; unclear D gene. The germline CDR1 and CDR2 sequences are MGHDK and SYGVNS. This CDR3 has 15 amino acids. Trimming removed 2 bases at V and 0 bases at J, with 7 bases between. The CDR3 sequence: CASSELFTNTGELFF. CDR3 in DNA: TGTGCCAGCAGTGAACTATTTACGAACACCGGGGAGCTGTTTTTT.

CDR3 sequence (DNA): TGTGCCAGCAGTTACTCGTCCGGGGAGGTCTCCTATGGCTACACCTTC. Translation: CASSYSSGEVSYGYTF. The rearrangement links TRBV6-5 to TRBJ1-2; no clear D. The CDR3 extends over 16 amino acids. Germline V gives CDR1 MNHEY, CDR2 SVGAGI. Trimming shortened V by 0 bases and J by 4 bases, and 15 bases separated the two germline ends.

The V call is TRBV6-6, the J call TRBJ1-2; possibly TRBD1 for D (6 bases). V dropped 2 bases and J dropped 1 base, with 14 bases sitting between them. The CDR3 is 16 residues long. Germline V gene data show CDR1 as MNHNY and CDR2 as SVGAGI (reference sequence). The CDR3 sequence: CASSYPDRTHNYGYTF. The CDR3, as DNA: TGTGCCAGCAGTTACCCCGACAGGACCCATAACTATGGCTACACCTTC.

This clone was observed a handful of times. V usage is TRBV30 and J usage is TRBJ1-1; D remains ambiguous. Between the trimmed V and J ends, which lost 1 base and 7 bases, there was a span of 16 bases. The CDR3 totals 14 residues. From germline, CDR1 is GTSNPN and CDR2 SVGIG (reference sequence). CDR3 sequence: CAWSGEQLPIEAFF. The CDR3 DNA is TGTGCCTGGAGTGGAGAACAGCTTCCCATTGAAGCTTTCTTT.

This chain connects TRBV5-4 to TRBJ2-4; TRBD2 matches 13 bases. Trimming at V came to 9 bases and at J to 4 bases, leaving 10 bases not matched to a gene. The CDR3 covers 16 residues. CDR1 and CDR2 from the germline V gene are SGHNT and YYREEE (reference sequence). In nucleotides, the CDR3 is TGTGCCACTAACCTGATGACTAGCGGGAGGAAAAACATTCAGTACTTC. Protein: CATNLMTSGRKNIQYF.

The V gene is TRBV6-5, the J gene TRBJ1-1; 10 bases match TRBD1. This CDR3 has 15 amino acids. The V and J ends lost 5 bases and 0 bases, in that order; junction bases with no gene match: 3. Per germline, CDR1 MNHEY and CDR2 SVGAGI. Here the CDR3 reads CASSRDRGLNTEAFF. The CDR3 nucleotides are TGTGCCAGCAGTAGGGACAGGGGTCTGAACACTGAAGCTTTCTTT.

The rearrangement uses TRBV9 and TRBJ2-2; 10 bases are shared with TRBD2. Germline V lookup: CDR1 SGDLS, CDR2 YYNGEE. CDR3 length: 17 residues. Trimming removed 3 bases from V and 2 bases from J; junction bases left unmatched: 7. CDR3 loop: CASSGLSSGSNTGELFF. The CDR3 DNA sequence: TGTGCCAGCAGCGGCCTCTCTAGCGGGAGTAACACCGGGGAGCTGTTTTTT.

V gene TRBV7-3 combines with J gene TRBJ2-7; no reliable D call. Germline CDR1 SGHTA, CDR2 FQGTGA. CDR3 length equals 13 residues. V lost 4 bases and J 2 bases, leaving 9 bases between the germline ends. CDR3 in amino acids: CASSSGPTYEQYF. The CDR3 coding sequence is TGTGCCAGCAGCTCGGGTCCCACCTACGAGCAGTACTTC.

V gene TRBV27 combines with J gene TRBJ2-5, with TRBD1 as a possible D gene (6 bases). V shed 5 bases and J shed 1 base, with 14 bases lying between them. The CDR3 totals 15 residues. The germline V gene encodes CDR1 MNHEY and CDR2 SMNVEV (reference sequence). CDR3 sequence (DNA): TGTGCCAGCAGTCCTACACTGGGGGCCCAAGAGACCCAGTACTTC. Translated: CASSPTLGAQETQYF.

The CDR3 region has the DNA TGTGCCATCATTTGGGCCGCGGAACGTGGGGAGCTGTTTTTT. Protein sequence: CAIIWAAERGELFF. The V call is TRBV10-3, the J call TRBJ2-2; D remains unclear. V shed 7 bases and J shed 8 bases, with 17 bases lying between them. The germline V gene has CDR1 ENHRY and CDR2 SYGVKD. The length of the CDR3 is 14 residues.

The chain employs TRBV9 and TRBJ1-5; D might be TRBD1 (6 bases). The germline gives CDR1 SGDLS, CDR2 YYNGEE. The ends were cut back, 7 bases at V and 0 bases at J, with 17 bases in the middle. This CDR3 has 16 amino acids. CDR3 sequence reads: CASFLGASHSNQPQHF. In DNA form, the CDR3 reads TGTGCCAGCTTTTTGGGGGCCTCTCATAGCAATCAGCCCCAGCATTTT.

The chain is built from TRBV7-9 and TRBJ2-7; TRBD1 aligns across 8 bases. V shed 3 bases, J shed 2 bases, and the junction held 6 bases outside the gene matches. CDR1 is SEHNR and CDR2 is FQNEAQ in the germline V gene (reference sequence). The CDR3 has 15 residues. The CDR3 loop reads CASSLTGAMTYEQYF. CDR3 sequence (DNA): TGTGCCAGCAGCTTGACAGGGGCCATGACCTACGAGCAGTACTTC.

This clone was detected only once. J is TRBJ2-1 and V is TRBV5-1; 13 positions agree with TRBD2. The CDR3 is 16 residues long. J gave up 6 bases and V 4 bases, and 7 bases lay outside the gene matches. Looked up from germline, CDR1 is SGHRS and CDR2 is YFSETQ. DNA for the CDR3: TGCGCCAGCAGCCTGACTAGCGGGGGGCCTCGCAATGAGCAGTTCTTC. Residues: CASSLTSGGPRNEQFF. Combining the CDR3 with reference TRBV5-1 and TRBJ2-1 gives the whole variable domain KAGVTQTPRYLIKTRGQQVTLSCSPISGHRSVSWYQQTPGQGLQFLFEYFSETQRNKGNFPGRFSGRQFSNSRSEMNVSTLELGDSALYLCASSLTSGGPRNEQFFGPGTRLTVL.

The DNA for the CDR3 is TGTGCCAGCAGCCTAGGGGGACAGGGGTCCGAGCAGTACTTC. Its protein is CASSLGGQGSEQYF. The V gene is TRBV7-9, the J gene TRBJ2-7; TRBD1 agrees at 10 bases. This CDR3 has 14 residues. Germline V CDR1 and CDR2: SEHNR, FQNEAQ (reference sequence). With V trimmed by 5 bases and J by 6 bases, 7 bases remained unmatched.

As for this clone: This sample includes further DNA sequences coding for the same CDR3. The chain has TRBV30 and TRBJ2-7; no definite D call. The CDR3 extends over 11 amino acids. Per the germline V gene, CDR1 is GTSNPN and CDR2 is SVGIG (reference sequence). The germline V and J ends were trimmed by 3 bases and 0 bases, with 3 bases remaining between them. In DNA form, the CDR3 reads TGTGCCTGGAGCACCTCCTACGAGCAGTACTTC. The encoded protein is CAWSTSYEQYF.

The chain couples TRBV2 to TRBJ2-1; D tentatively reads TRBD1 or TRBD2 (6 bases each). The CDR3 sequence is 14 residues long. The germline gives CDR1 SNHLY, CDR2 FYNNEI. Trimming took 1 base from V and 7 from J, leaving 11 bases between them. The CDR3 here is CASSEGGAWNEQFF. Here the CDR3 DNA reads TGTGCCAGCAGTGAAGGGGGGGCCTGGAATGAGCAGTTCTTC.

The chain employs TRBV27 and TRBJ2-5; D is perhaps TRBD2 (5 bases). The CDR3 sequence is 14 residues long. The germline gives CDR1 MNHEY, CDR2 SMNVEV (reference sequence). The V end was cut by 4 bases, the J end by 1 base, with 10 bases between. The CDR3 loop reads CASSSAGIQETQYF. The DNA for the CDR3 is TGTGCCAGCAGTTCCGCCGGGATCCAAGAGACCCAGTACTTC.

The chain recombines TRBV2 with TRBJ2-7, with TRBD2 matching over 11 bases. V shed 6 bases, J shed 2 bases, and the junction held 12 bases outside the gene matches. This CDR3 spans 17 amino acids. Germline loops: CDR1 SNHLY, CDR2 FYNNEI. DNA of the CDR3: TGTGCCAGCAGCGCCAGACTAGCGGGGAGCAGTGCCTACGAGCAGTACTTC. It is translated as CASSARLAGSSAYEQYF.

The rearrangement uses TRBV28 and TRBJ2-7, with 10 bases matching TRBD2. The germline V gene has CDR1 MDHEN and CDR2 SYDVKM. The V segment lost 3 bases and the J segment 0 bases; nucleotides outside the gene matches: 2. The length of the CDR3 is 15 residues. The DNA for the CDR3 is TGTGCCAGCAGTTTTAGCGGGGGGACCTCCTACGAGCAGTACTTC. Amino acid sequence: CASSFSGGTSYEQYF.

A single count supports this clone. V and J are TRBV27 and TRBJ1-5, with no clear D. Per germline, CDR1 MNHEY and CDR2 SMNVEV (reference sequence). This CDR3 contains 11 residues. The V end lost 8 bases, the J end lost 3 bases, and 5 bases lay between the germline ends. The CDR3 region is CASPNNQPQHF. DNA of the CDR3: TGTGCCAGCCCCAACAATCAGCCCCAGCATTTT.

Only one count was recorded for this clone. The CDR3 DNA reads as TGTGCCTGGAGTTCAGGGGAGTACACTGAAGCTTTCTTT. Encoded protein: CAWSSGEYTEAFF. V gene TRBV30 combines with J gene TRBJ1-1; tentatively, D is TRBD1 (6 bases). The CDR3 sequence is 13 residues long. Trimming took 2 bases from V and 3 from J, leaving 10 bases between them. Germline-derived CDR1 and CDR2 are GTSNPN and SVGIG (reference sequence).

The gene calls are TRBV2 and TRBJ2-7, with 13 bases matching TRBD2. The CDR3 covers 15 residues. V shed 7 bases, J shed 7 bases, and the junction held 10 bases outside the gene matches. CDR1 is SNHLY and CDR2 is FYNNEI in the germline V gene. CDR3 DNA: TGTGCCAGCACTGGACTAGCGGGGGACCCCTTGGAGCAGTACTTC. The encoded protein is CASTGLAGDPLEQYF.

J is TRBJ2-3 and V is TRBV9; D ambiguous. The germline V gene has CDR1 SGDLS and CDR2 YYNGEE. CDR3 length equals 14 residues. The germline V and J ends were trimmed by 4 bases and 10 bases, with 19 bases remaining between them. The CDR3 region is CASSFALLPGAQYF. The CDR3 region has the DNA TGTGCCAGCAGCTTCGCACTTCTACCCGGTGCGCAGTATTTT.